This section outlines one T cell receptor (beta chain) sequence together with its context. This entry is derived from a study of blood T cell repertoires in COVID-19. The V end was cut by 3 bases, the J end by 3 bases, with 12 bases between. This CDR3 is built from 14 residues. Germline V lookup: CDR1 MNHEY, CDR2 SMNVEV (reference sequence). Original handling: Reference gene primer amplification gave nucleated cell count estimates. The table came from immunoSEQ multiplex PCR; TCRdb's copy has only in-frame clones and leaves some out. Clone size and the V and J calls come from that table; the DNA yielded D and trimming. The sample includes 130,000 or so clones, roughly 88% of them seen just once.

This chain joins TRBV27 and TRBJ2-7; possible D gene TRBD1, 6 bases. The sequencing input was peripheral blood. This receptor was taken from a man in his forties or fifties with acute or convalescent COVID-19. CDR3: CASSFMRGNYEQYF. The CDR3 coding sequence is TGTGCCAGCAGTTTTATGAGGGGGAACTACGAGCAGTACTTC.